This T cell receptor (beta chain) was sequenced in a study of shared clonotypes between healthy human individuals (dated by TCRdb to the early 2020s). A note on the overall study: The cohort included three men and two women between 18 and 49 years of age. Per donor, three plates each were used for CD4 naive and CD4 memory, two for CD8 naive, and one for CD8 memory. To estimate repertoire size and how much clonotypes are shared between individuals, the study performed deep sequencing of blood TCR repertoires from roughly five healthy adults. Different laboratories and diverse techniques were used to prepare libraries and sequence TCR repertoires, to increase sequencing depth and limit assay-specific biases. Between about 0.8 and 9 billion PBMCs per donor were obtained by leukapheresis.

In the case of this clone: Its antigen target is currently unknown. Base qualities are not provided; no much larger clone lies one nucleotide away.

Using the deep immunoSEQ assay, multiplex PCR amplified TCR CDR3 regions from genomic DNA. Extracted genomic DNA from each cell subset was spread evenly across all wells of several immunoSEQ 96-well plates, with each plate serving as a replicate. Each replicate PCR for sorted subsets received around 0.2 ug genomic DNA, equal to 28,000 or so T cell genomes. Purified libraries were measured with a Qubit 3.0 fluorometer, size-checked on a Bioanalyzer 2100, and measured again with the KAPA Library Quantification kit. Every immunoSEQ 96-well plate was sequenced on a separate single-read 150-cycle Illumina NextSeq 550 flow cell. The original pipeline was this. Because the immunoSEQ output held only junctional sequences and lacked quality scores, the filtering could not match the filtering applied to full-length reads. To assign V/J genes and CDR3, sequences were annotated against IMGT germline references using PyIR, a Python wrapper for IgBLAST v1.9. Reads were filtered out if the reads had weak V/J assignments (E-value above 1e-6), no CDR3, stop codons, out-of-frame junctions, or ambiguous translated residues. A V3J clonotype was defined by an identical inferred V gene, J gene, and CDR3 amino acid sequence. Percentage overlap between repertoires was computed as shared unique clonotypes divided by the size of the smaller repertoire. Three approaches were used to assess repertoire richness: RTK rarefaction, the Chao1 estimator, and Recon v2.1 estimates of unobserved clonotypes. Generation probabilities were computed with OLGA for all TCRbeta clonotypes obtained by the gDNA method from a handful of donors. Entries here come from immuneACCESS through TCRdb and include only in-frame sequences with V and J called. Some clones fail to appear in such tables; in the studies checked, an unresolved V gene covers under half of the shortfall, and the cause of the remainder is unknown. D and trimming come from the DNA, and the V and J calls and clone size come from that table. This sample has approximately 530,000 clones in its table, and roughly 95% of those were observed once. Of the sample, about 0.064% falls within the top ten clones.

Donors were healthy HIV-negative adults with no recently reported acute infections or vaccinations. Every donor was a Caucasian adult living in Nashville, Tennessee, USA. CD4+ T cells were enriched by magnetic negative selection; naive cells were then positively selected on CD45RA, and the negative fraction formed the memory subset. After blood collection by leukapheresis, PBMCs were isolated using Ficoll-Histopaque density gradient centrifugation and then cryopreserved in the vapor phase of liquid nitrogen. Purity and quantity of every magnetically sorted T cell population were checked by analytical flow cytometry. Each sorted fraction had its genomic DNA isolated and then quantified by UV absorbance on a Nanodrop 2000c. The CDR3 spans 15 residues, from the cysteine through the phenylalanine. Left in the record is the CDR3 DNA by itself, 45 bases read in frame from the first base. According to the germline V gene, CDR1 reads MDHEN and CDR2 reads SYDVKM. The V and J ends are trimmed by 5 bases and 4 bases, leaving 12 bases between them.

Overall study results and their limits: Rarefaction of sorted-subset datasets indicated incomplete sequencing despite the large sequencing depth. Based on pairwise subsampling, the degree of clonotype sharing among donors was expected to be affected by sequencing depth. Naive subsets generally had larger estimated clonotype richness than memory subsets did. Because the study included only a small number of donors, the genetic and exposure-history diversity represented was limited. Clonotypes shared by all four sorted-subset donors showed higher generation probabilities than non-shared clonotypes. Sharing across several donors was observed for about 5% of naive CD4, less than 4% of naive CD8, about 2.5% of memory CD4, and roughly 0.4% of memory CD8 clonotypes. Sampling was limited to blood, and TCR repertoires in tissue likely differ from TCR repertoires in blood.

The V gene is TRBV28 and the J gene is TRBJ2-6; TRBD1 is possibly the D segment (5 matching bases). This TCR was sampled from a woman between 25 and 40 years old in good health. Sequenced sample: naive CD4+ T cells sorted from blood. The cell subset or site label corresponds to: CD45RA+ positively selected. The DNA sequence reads TGTGCCAGCAGTAGAGGACACAGCGGGGCCAACGTCCTGACTTTC. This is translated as CASSRGHSGANVLTF.